Below, 15 T cell receptor beta chains from the same sample are listed, as sequenced in a study of control samples from healthy donors and cancer patients. Profiled with immunoSEQ multiplex PCR; TCRdb holds only in-frame clones, not every one. Among about 140,000 clones listed, more than 80% were seen once. Sequencing was done on a sample of blood. These receptors originate from a man aged 18 to 29 in good health.

The rearrangement links TRBV12-3 or TRBV12-4 to TRBJ2-4; D tentatively fits TRBD1 or TRBD2 (6 bases each). V shed 2 bases and J shed 8 bases, with 10 bases lying between them. The CDR3 runs 13 residues. CDR3 residues: CASSLRGVDIQYF. CDR3 nucleotide sequence: TGTGCCAGCAGTTTAAGGGGGGTTGACATTCAGTACTTC.

This rearrangement joins TRBV2 to TRBJ2-1, with 9 bases lining up with TRBD2. In germline, CDR1 is SNHLY, CDR2 FYNNEI. CDR3 length equals 17 residues. Trimming cost V 4 bases and J 8 bases; bases outside gene matches: 15. This CDR3 is CASSAQISGGPLDEQFF. The CDR3 DNA reads TGTGCCAGCAGTGCGCAAATTAGCGGGGGTCCGTTGGATGAGCAGTTCTTC.

J is TRBJ1-4 and V is TRBV6-5; D possibly corresponds to TRBD1 (5 bases). V was pared by 4 bases and J by 7 bases, with 16 bases between. Germline V gives CDR1 MNHEY, CDR2 SVGAGI. The CDR3 runs to 15 residues. The DNA of the CDR3 is TGTGCCAGCAGTTTTTTTGGGGGGGAAGGTGAAAAACTGTTTTTT. The encoded protein is CASSFFGGEGEKLFF.

J is TRBJ2-2 and V is TRBV7-2, with D unclear. Between the trimmed V and J ends, which lost 6 bases and 4 bases, there was a span of 3 bases. The CDR3 has 11 amino acids. CDR1 is SGHTA, CDR2 FQGNSA, per germline. DNA for the CDR3: TGTGCCAGCAGTCTCACCGGGGAGCTGTTTTTT. It is translated as CASSLTGELFF.

The genes are TRBV28 and TRBJ2-4; the D gene could be TRBD1 or TRBD2 (6 bases each). V was trimmed by 6 bases and J by 5 bases, leaving 14 bases between them. The germline CDR1 and CDR2 sequences are MDHEN and SYDVKM. CDR3 length equals 14 residues. The CDR3 bases are TGTGCCAGCAGCCTGACGGGGGCAGAAAACATTCAGTACTTC. Its protein product is CASSLTGAENIQYF.

The chain combines TRBV9 with TRBJ1-5, with D perhaps TRBD1 (5 bases). The CDR3 loop spans 18 amino acids. Trimming took off 5 bases at V and 5 bases at J, with 26 bases between the two ends. Germline CDR1 reads SGDLS; CDR2 reads YYNGEE. The CDR3 is CASRRIGRPGAIHQPQHF. In DNA form, the CDR3 reads TGTGCCAGCAGGAGGATCGGACGGCCCGGGGCCATTCATCAGCCCCAGCATTTT.

The rearrangement joins TRBV14 to TRBJ2-5; D is uncertain. The V and J ends lost 1 base and 5 bases respectively, with 5 bases between them. This CDR3 is 12 amino acids long. Germline-derived CDR1 and CDR2 are SGHDN and FVKESK. CDR3 in DNA: TGTGCCAGCAGCCAAGCTTGGGAGACCCAGTACTTC. It is translated as CASSQAWETQYF.

The chain recombines TRBV7-2 with TRBJ1-6; D gene uncertain. V lost 5 bases and J 7 bases, leaving 9 bases between the germline ends. CDR1 is SGHTA and CDR2 is FQGNSA in the germline V gene. The length of the CDR3 is 13 residues. Written as DNA, the CDR3 is TGTGCCAGCAGCCCACGACTCAATTCACCCCTCCACTTT. Translation: CASSPRLNSPLHF.

Here the CDR3 reads CASSGAGGSGELFF. The CDR3 bases are TGCGCCAGCAGTGGGGCAGGGGGGTCCGGGGAGCTGTTTTTT. The chain carries TRBV4-1 and TRBJ2-2, with D tentatively TRBD1 (7 bases). CDR1 is MGHRA, CDR2 YSYEKL, per germline. V shed 6 bases and J shed 6 bases, with 14 bases lying between them. The CDR3 runs to 14 residues.

The CDR3: CATSDLYGYTF. The CDR3 DNA is TGTGCCACCAGTGATTTGTATGGCTACACCTTC. The chain uses TRBV24-1 and TRBJ1-2; unclear D gene. Germline V gene lookup returns CDR1 KGHDR and CDR2 SFDVKD. The CDR3 length is 11 residues. Deletions cut 0 bases from V and 5 bases from J, with 0 bases between.

This chain joins TRBV2 and TRBJ1-4; D possibly corresponds to TRBD1 (5 bases). CDR3 size: 13 residues. Germline V gene lookup returns CDR1 SNHLY and CDR2 FYNNEI. Trimming shortened V by 6 bases and J by 8 bases, and 13 bases separated the two germline ends. CDR3 protein: CASRKGPQEKLFF. As DNA, the CDR3 is TGTGCCAGCAGAAAGGGACCGCAGGAAAAACTGTTTTTT. Combining the CDR3 with reference TRBV2 and TRBJ1-4 gives the whole variable domain EPEVTQTPSHQVTQMGQEVILRCVPISNHLYFYWYRQILGQKVEFLVSFYNNEISEKSEIFDDQFSVERPDGSNFTLKIRSTKLEDSAMYFCASRKGPQEKLFFGSGTQLSVL.

This chain links TRBV19 with TRBJ1-6, with 7 nucleotides matching TRBD1. CDR1 LNHDA and CDR2 SQIVND come from the germline V gene (reference sequence). Trimming took 9 bases from V and 5 from J; bases not matched to a gene: 7. This CDR3 contains 14 residues. CDR3 DNA sequence: TGTGCCAGCCGGGACAGAATAGATAATTCACCCCTCCACTTT. This gives the protein CASRDRIDNSPLHF.

The chain employs TRBV19 and TRBJ2-3; unclear D gene. Germline V gene data show CDR1 as LNHDA and CDR2 as SQIVND (reference sequence). The CDR3 extends over 15 amino acids. Trimming cost V 1 base and J 1 base, with 9 bases left between them. CDR3 nucleotide sequence: TGTGCCAGTAGTATAGGTCTAGGTGGCACAGATACGCAGTATTTT. Its translation: CASSIGLGGTDTQYF.

The chain is built from TRBV27 and TRBJ2-7, with D maybe TRBD1 (6 bases). Germline V gene sequence: CDR1 MNHEY, CDR2 SMNVEV (reference sequence). V lost 2 bases and J 2 bases, leaving 16 bases between the germline ends. This CDR3 has 16 residues. CDR3 region: CASSLDDRSVTYEQYF. The DNA for the CDR3 is TGTGCCAGCAGTTTAGACGACAGGAGCGTTACCTACGAGCAGTACTTC.

This chain connects TRBV2 to TRBJ2-7; D gene ambiguous. V was pared by 3 bases and J by 6 bases, with 12 bases between. This CDR3 is 13 amino acids long. From germline, CDR1 is SNHLY and CDR2 FYNNEI. CDR3 residues: CASSETFSVEQYF. The CDR3 nucleotides are TGTGCCAGCAGTGAGACCTTTTCGGTCGAGCAGTACTTC.